This T cell receptor (beta chain) was profiled in a study of identical twins. General study points: Twin-shared out-of-frame alpha sequences showed excess low generation probability. Beta out-of-frame sequences displayed a weaker excess of sharing between twins.

Germline lookup yields CDR1 MNHEY and CDR2 SVGAGI. This CDR3 comprises 14 residues. Each cDNA held unique molecular identifiers, and template switching gave it a universal primer site. TCRdb called the 5' RACE reads again in MiXCR, with one record for every CDR3 protein. The data contain 1.5 million to 2 million distinct CDR3 sequences, less than 35% of them singletons. This clonotype was recorded a few times. Antigen specificity is unknown. The receptor's source is a newborn girl in good health. The chain is built from TRBV6-5 and TRBJ2-7; 7 bases agree with TRBD2. The J call may be mistaken, given a closer DNA end match to TRBJ2-5. The sequenced sample consisted of cord blood. CDR3: CASSYSLAEETQYF. The CDR3 region has the DNA TGTGCCAGCAGTTACTCGCTAGCGGAAGAGACCCAGTACTTC.